This passage covers 23 T cell receptor beta chains from one sample sequenced in a study of blood T cell repertoires in COVID-19. Assay: immunoSEQ multiplex PCR; the TCRdb copy retains only in-frame clones and omits some. Among approximately 120,000 clones listed, about 87% were seen once. The sequencing sample was made of peripheral blood. The receptors were gathered from a woman between 45 and 60 years old with acute or convalescent COVID-19.

The chain uses TRBV9 and TRBJ2-2; TRBD1 agrees at 7 bases. V lost 4 bases to trimming and J lost 5 bases; unmatched junction nucleotides: 2. This CDR3 has 13 amino acids. Looked up from germline, CDR1 is SGDLS and CDR2 is YYNGEE. The CDR3 is CASSIQGTGELFF. The CDR3 DNA reads TGTGCCAGCAGCATACAGGGGACCGGGGAGCTGTTTTTT.

The J gene is TRBJ1-1, the V gene TRBV6-5, with 7 bases lining up with TRBD1. V was pared by 1 base and J by 8 bases, with 4 bases of the junction left unmatched. Germline loops: CDR1 MNHEY, CDR2 SVGAGI. CDR3 length: 13 residues. The CDR3 protein is CASSYLTGTEAFF. The DNA for the CDR3 is TGTGCCAGCAGTTACTTGACAGGGACCGAAGCTTTCTTT.

This clone is a singleton in its sample. The chain carries TRBV19 and TRBJ1-1; 7 nucleotides align to TRBD1. The CDR3 is 13 residues long. Looked up from germline, CDR1 is LNHDA and CDR2 is SQIVND (reference sequence). Losses at the gene ends were 9 bases for V and 1 base for J; bases not matched to a gene: 5. The CDR3 is CASRGQWNTEAFF. The CDR3 DNA sequence: TGTGCCAGCCGGGGACAGTGGAACACTGAAGCTTTCTTT.

CDR3 DNA sequence: TGTGCTAGTGGTCTGGGACTAGCGGGGGGGCGAGGCGGGGAGCTGTTTTTT. The encoded protein is CASGLGLAGGRGGELFF. The chain joins TRBV12-5 to TRBJ2-2; 16 bases fit TRBD2. CDR3 size: 17 residues. Per germline, CDR1 LGHNT and CDR2 FRNRAP. Unmatched junction bases numbered 7, after V lost 5 bases and J lost 7 bases.

This clone turned up a few times. This chain's CDR3 is CASSQDQTGAPYGYTF. For the CDR3, the DNA is TGCGCCAGCAGCCAAGATCAGACAGGAGCCCCCTATGGCTACACCTTC. The rearrangement joins TRBV4-1 to TRBJ1-2; a weak D match, TRBD1 (6 bases). The CDR3 has 16 residues. CDR1 is MGHRA and CDR2 is YSYEKL in the germline V gene. The V end lost 0 bases, the J end lost 4 bases, and 15 bases lay between the germline ends.

The rearrangement links TRBV29-1 to TRBJ2-2, with D maybe TRBD1 (5 bases). Germline V CDR1 and CDR2: SQVTM, ANQGSEA. The CDR3 is 13 residues long. Trimming shortened V by 1 base and J by 4 bases, and 7 bases separated the two germline ends. The CDR3 region has the DNA TGCAGCGTTGAAGCACAGGCCACCGGGGAGCTGTTTTTT. This encodes CSVEAQATGELFF.

The chain uses TRBV14 and TRBJ2-2; D not certain. Germline CDR1 is SGHDN and CDR2 is FVKESK. V was trimmed by 1 base and J by 2 bases, leaving 8 bases between them. This CDR3 is built from 15 residues. The CDR3 DNA follows: TGTGCCAGCAGCCAAGCTTTGAGTAACACCGGGGAGCTGTTTTTT. As protein: CASSQALSNTGELFF.

This chain links TRBV12-3 or TRBV12-4 with TRBJ2-7, with D maybe TRBD2 (6 bases). CDR3 length: 13 amino acids. The ends were cut back, 6 bases at V and 1 base at J, with 10 bases in the middle. The CDR3 here is CASRTGTSYEQYF. CDR3 in DNA: TGTGCCAGCAGGACCGGGACTTCCTACGAGCAGTACTTC.

This clone was counted only a few times. The sample contains more than one DNA sequence encoding this CDR3. V is TRBV3-1 (or the pseudogene TRBV3-2) and J is TRBJ2-2; D ambiguous. Germline loops: CDR1 LGHDT, CDR2 YNNKEL (reference sequence). V lost 5 bases, J lost 3 bases, and 16 bases lay in between. CDR3 length: 16 residues. The CDR3 DNA sequence: TGTGCCAGCAGCGGCCTCCTCGCGGAGTACACCGGGGAGCTGTTTTTT. Protein sequence: CASSGLLAEYTGELFF.

The rearrangement links TRBV5-1 to TRBJ1-1, with TRBD1 as a possible D gene (5 bases). This CDR3 spans 14 amino acids. Germline V CDR1 and CDR2: SGHRS, YFSETQ. V shed 2 bases and J shed 5 bases, with 13 bases lying between them. As DNA, the CDR3 is TGCGCCAGCAGCTTTGACCCCAGGGATACTGAAGCTTTCTTT. This sequence encodes CASSFDPRDTEAFF.

The genes are TRBV15 and TRBJ1-5; 8 bases line up with TRBD1. The CDR3 extends over 15 amino acids. Germline V gene sequence: CDR1 LNHNV, CDR2 YYDKDF (reference sequence). V lost 0 bases and J lost 5; bases outside the gene matches: 3. The CDR3 DNA sequence: TGTGCCACCAGCAGAGATGGACAGGGCCATCAGCCCCAGCATTTT. It codes for CATSRDGQGHQPQHF. The complete variable domain, with remaining parts taken from reference TRBV15 and TRBJ1-5, reads DAMVIQNPRYQVTQFGKPVTLSCSQTLNHNVMYWYQQKSSQAPKLLFHYYDKDFNNEADTPDNFQSRRPNTSFCFLDIRSPGLGDTAMYLCATSRDGQGHQPQHFGDGTRLSIL.

The chain links TRBV18 to TRBJ1-4; D is uncertain. This CDR3 is 14 amino acids long. CDR1 and CDR2 from the germline V gene are KGHSH and LQKENI. Trimming took off 2 bases at V and 4 bases at J, with 8 bases between the two ends. The CDR3 nucleotides read TGTGCCAGCTCACCAAGACGGGGTAATGAAAAACTGTTTTTT. Translating gives CASSPRRGNEKLFF.

The chain couples TRBV15 to TRBJ2-7; 7 bases agree with TRBD2. The CDR3 spans 14 residues. Germline values: CDR1 LNHNV, CDR2 YYDKDF (reference sequence). J lost 9 bases, V lost 2 bases, and 10 bases had no gene match. The CDR3 reads CATSRSTTSAVQYF. The CDR3 region has the DNA TGTGCCACCAGCAGATCTACCACTAGCGCAGTGCAGTACTTC.

The chain couples TRBV7-2 to TRBJ2-7, with unresolved D. The CDR3 length is 13 residues. The V end was cut by 5 bases, the J end by 2 bases, with 10 bases between. CDR1 and CDR2 from the germline V gene are SGHTA and FQGNSA. For the CDR3, the DNA is TGTGCCAGCAGCCGCACCCCAGCCTACGAGCAGTACTTC. Protein sequence: CASSRTPAYEQYF.

This clone has only one observation. This rearrangement joins TRBV10-3 to TRBJ1-1, with D hard to call. V lost 11 bases, J lost 4 bases, and 17 bases lay in between. CDR3 size: 13 residues. Germline CDR1 and CDR2: ENHRY and SYGVKD. In nucleotides, the CDR3 is TGTGCCGCGTGGAGTTTAACGGGCACTGAAGCTTTCTTT. It specifies CAAWSLTGTEAFF.

The gene calls are TRBV6-5 and TRBJ2-1; D is possibly TRBD1 (6 bases). Germline CDR1 MNHEY, CDR2 SVGAGI. V was shortened by 5 bases and J by 1 base, with 9 bases between the two germline ends. The CDR3 is 14 amino acids. CDR3 nucleotide sequence: TGTGCCAGCAGTACCGGACAGTCCTACAATGAGCAGTTCTTC. Its translation is CASSTGQSYNEQFF.

This chain links TRBV20-1 with TRBJ2-1, with 7 positions matching TRBD2. Germline CDR1 and CDR2: DFQATT and SNEGSKA (reference sequence). This CDR3 comprises 15 residues. V lost 3 bases and J lost 5; bases outside the gene matches: 10. The CDR3 DNA reads as TGCAGTGCTAGTTGGGGAGCGGGAATCGACAATGAGCAGTTCTTC. Amino acids: CSASWGAGIDNEQFF.

The CDR3 sequence: CASSIVGGAQRNTIYF. The CDR3 bases are TGTGCCAGTAGTATCGTTGGAGGGGCCCAGCGGAACACCATATATTTT. V gene TRBV19 combines with J gene TRBJ1-3; a weak D match, TRBD1 (5 bases). CDR1 is LNHDA, CDR2 SQIVND, per germline (reference sequence). CDR3 size: 16 residues. V lost 3 bases and J lost 7, with 19 bases in between.

The chain recombines TRBV5-4 with TRBJ1-4; a weak D match, TRBD1 (5 bases). The ends were cut back, 4 bases at V and 8 bases at J, with 15 bases in the middle. CDR1 is SGHNT, CDR2 YYREEE, per germline (reference sequence). The CDR3 consists of 14 residues. CDR3 nucleotides: TGTGCCAGCAGCGCGGACATTGAAAGGGAAAAACTGTTTTTT. Encoded protein: CASSADIEREKLFF.

The chain is built from TRBV10-3 and TRBJ1-5; D gene ambiguous. This CDR3 has 14 residues. Between the trimmed V and J ends, which lost 6 bases and 1 base, there was a span of 10 bases. Germline loops: CDR1 ENHRY, CDR2 SYGVKD. DNA of the CDR3: TGTGCCATCAGCGCAGGAGGGAGCAATCAGCCCCAGCATTTT. It is translated as CAISAGGSNQPQHF.

V usage is TRBV7-3 and J usage is TRBJ1-1, with a weak D call TRBD1 (5 bases). CDR3 length equals 12 residues. Germline V gene sequence: CDR1 SGHTA, CDR2 FQGTGA. V dropped 5 bases and J dropped 7 bases, with 11 bases sitting between them. The CDR3 DNA reads TGTGCCAGCAGCCCCGGGGGGGGTGAAGCTTTCTTT. It translates to CASSPGGGEAFF.

The V gene is TRBV5-1, the J gene TRBJ2-7, with 7 bases matching TRBD1. J was trimmed by 5 bases and V by 4 bases; bases with no gene match: 12. CDR1 SGHRS and CDR2 YFSETQ come from the germline V gene. CDR3 length: 15 amino acids. The CDR3 reads CASSQTGIGGDEQYF. The CDR3 region has the DNA TGCGCCAGCAGCCAGACAGGGATAGGCGGCGACGAGCAGTACTTC.

CDR3 sequence (DNA): TGTGCCAGCTCACCGGGACTAGCGGGGGGCTACGAGCAGTACTTC. This codes for CASSPGLAGGYEQYF. The V call is TRBV18, the J call TRBJ2-7, with 15 nucleotides matching TRBD2. Losses at the gene ends were 3 bases for V and 3 bases for J; bases not matched to a gene: 0. The germline V gene has CDR1 KGHSH and CDR2 LQKENI. The CDR3 loop spans 15 amino acids.